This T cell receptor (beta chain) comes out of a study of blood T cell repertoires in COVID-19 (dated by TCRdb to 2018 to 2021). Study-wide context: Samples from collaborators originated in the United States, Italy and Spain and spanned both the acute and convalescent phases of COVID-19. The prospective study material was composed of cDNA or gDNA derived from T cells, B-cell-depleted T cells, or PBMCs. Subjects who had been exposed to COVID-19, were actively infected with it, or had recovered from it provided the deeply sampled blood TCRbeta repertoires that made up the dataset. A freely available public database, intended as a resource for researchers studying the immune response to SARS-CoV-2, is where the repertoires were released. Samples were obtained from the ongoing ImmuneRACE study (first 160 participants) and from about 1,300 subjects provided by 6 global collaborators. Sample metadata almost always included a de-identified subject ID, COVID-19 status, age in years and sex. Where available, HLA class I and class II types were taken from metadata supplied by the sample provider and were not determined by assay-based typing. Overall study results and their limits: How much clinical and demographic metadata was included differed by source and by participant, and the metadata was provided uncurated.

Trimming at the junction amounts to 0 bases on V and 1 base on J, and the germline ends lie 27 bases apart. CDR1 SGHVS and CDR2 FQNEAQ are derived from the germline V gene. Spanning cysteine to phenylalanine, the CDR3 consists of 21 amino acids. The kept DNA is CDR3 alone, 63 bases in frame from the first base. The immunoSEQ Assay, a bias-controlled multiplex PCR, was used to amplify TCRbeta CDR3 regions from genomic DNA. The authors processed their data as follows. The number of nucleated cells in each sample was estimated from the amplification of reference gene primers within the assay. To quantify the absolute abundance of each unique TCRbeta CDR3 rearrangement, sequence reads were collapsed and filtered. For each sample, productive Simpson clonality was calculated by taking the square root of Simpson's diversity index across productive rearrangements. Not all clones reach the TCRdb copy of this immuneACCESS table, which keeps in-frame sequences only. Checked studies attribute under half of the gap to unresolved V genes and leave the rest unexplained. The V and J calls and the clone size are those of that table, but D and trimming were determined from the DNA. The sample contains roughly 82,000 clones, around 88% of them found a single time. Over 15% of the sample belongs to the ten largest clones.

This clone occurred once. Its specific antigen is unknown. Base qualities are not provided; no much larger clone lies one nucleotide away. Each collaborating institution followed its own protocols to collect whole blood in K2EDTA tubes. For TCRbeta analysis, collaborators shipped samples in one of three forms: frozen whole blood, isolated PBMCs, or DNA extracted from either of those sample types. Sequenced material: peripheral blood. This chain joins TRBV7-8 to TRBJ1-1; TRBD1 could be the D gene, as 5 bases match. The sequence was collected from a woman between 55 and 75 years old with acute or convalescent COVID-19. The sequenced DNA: TGTGCCAGCAGCTTAGCGTTTTCGGCAGGGCTTGGCCCCCTAGGGAACACTGAAGCTTTCTTT. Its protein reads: CASSLAFSAGLGPLGNTEAFF.